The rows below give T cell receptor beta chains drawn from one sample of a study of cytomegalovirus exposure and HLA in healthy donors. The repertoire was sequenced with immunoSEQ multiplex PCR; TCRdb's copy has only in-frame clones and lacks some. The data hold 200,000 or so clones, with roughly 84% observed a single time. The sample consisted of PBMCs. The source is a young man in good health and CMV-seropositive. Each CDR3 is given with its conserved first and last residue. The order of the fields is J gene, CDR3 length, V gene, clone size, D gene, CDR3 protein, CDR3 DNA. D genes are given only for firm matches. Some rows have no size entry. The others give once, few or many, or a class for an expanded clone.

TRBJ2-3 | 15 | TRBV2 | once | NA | CASSEALGGTDTQYF | TGTGCCAGCAGTGAAGCGCTCGGGGGCACAGATACGCAGTATTTT
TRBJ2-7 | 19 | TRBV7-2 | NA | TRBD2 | CASSSDGTSGSPRSYEQYF | TGTGCCAGCAGCTCGGACGGGACTAGCGGGAGTCCTCGGTCCTACGAGCAGTACTTC
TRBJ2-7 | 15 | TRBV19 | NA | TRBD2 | CASSIWTSGRYEQYF | TGTGCCAGTAGTATATGGACTAGCGGCCGCTACGAGCAGTACTTC
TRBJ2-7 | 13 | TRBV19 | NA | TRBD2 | CASSPSGSYEQYF | TGTGCCAGTAGTCCTAGCGGGAGTTACGAGCAGTACTTC
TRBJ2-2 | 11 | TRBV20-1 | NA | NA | CSASYAGELFF | TGCAGTGCTAGCTACGCCGGGGAGCTGTTTTTT
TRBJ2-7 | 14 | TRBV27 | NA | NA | CASSDSGYTYEQYF | TGTGCCAGCAGCGATAGCGGATATACCTACGAGCAGTACTTC
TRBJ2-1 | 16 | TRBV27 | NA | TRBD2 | CASSPISGRAQNEQFF | TGTGCCAGCAGTCCAATTAGCGGGAGGGCCCAAAATGAGCAGTTCTTC
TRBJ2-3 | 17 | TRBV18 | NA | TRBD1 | CASSPPKGGRRTDTQYF | TGTGCCAGCTCACCACCGAAAGGGGGCCGGAGGACAGATACGCAGTATTTT
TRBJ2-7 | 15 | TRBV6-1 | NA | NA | CASSEDARQTYEQYF | TGTGCCAGCAGTGAAGATGCAAGACAGACCTACGAGCAGTACTTC
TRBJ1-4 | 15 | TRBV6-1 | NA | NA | CASSDQLATNEKLFF | TGTGCCAGCAGTGATCAGCTAGCAACTAATGAAAAACTGTTTTTT
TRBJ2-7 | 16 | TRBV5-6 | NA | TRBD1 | CASSLAGTGGPYEQYF | TGTGCCAGCAGCTTGGCCGGGACAGGGGGCCCCTACGAGCAGTACTTC
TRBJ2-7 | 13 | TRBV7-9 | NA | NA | CASSLPGLYEQYF | TGTGCCAGCAGCTTACCAGGGTTATACGAGCAGTACTTC
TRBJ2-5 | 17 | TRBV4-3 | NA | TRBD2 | CASSPGGTRGFQETQYF | TGCGCCAGCAGCCCGGGGGGGACTAGGGGGTTCCAAGAGACCCAGTACTTC
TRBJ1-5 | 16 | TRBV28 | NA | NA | CASSEGVGGWHQPQHF | TGTGCCAGCAGCGAGGGAGTGGGAGGATGGCATCAGCCCCAGCATTTT
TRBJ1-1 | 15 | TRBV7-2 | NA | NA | CASSLVARGDTEAFF | TGTGCCAGCAGCTTAGTCGCCCGCGGGGACACTGAAGCTTTCTTT
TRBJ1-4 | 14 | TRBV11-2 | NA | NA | CASSLSQDREKLFF | TGTGCCAGCAGCTTAAGCCAGGATAGAGAAAAACTGTTTTTT
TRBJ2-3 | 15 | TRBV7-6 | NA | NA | CASSLAGQGIDTQYF | TGTGCCAGCAGCTTAGCGGGTCAGGGGATAGATACGCAGTATTTT
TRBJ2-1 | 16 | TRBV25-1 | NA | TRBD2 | CASSEPSGRSYNEQFF | TGTGCCAGCAGTGAACCTAGCGGGAGGTCCTACAATGAGCAGTTCTTC
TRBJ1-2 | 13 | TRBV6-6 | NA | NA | CASSYGDTGGYTF | TGTGCCAGCAGTTACGGGGACACAGGTGGCTACACCTTC
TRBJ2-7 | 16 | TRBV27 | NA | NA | CASSLGGMGPSYEQYF | TGTGCCAGCAGCCTCGGGGGAATGGGGCCCTCCTACGAGCAGTACTTC
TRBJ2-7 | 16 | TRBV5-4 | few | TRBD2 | CASSPDSGRASYEQYF | TGTGCCAGCAGCCCAGATAGCGGGAGGGCCTCCTACGAGCAGTACTTC
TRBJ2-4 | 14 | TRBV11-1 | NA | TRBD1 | CASRRTGGKNIQYF | TGTGCCAGCAGGCGGACAGGGGGTAAAAACATTCAGTACTTC
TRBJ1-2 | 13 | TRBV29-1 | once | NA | CSVLNRLSYGYTF | TGCAGCGTCCTCAACAGGTTAAGCTATGGCTACACCTTC
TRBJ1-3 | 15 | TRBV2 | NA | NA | CASRDQGFSGNTIYF | TGTGCCAGCAGGGACCAGGGGTTCTCTGGAAACACCATATATTTT
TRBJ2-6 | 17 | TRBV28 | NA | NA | CASSFSSRRSGANVLTF | TGTGCCAGCAGTTTCTCCAGTCGTCGCTCTGGGGCCAACGTCCTGACTTTC
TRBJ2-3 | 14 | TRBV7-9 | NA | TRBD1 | CASSLLQGGDTQYF | TGTGCCAGCAGCTTACTACAGGGGGGAGATACGCAGTATTTT
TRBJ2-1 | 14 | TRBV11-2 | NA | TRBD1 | CASSYDRGYNEQFF | TGTGCCAGCAGCTATGACAGGGGTTACAATGAGCAGTTCTTC
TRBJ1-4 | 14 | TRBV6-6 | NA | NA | CASSQTAMGEKLFF | TGTGCCAGCAGCCAGACAGCCATGGGGGAAAAACTGTTTTTT
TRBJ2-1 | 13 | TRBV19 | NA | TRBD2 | CASSITSEDEQFF | TGTGCCAGTAGTATAACTAGCGAGGATGAGCAGTTCTTC
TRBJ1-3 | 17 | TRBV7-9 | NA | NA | CASSLPRQRGSGNTIYF | TGTGCCAGCAGCTTACCACGACAGCGCGGCTCTGGAAACACCATATATTTT
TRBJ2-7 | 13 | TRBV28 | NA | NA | CASSLTGKYEQYF | TGTGCCAGCAGTTTAACGGGTAAATACGAGCAGTACTTC
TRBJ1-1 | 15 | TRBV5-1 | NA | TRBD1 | CASSLEGTGNTEAFF | TGCGCCAGCAGCTTGGAAGGGACAGGGAACACTGAAGCTTTCTTT
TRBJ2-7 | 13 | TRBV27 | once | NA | CASTSNRANEQYF | TGTGCCAGCACCTCGAACAGGGCCAACGAGCAGTACTTC
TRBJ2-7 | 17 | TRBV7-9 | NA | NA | CASSSPLLDRGPYEQYF | TGTGCCAGCAGTTCCCCCCTGCTGGACAGAGGCCCCTACGAGCAGTACTTC
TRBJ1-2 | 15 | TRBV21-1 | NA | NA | CASSKGDRGGCGYTF | TGTGCCAGCAGCAAAGGTGATCGGGGGGGGTGTGGCTACACCTTC
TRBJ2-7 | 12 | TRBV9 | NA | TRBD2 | CASGLGGDEQYF | TGTGCCAGCGGACTTGGGGGGGACGAGCAGTACTTC
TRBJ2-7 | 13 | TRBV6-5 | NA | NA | CAMERGSLYEQYF | TGTGCCATGGAACGGGGATCCCTCTACGAGCAGTACTTC
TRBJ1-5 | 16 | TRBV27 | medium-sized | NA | CASSPGVAAGNQPQHF | TGTGCCAGCAGTCCGGGGGTGGCAGCCGGCAATCAGCCCCAGCATTTT
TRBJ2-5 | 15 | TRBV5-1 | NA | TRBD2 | CASSAGLAGVETQYF | TGCGCCAGCAGCGCGGGACTAGCGGGAGTGGAGACCCAGTACTTC
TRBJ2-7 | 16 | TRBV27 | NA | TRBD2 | CASSFQLGLADYEQYF | TGTGCCAGCAGTTTCCAGTTGGGACTAGCGGACTACGAGCAGTACTTC
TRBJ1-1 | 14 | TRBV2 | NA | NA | CASSVGDTIGEAFF | TGTGCCAGCAGTGTGGGTGATACTATAGGTGAAGCTTTCTTT
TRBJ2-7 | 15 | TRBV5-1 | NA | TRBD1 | CASSPGTGTPWEQYF | TGCGCCAGCAGCCCCGGGACAGGGACTCCCTGGGAGCAGTACTTC
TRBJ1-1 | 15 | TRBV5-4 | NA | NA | CASSLAGVGNTEAFF | TGTGCCAGCAGCTTGGCCGGGGTTGGGAACACTGAAGCTTTCTTT